Presented here are 20 T cell receptor beta chains from one specimen sequenced in a study of CD8+ T cells in alopecia areata. Treatment given: oral pan-JAK inhibitor, 5-10 mg twice daily. Reverse transcribed after extraction, RNA yielded cDNA as the sequencing template. Generated by immunoSEQ multiplex PCR, the TCRdb table keeps only in-frame clones and is missing some. The table has 110,000 or so clones, roughly 50% seen once; the top ten hold approximately 29%. The source was CD8+ T cells sorted from blood, collected at week 4, from a patient treated with tofacitinib. These receptors were obtained from a human donor with alopecia areata.

The V and J genes are TRBV5-1 and TRBJ2-7; maybe TRBD1 (6 bases). V was clipped by 1 base and J by 5 bases, with 13 bases between them. Germline V CDR1 and CDR2: SGHRS, YFSETQ. This CDR3 has 14 residues. The CDR3 sequence: CASSLRGHSDEQYF. The CDR3 nucleotides read TGCGCCAGCAGCTTGAGGGGACATTCGGACGAGCAGTACTTC.

This clone was found a few times. V and J are TRBV6-1 and TRBJ2-5; 9 nucleotides line up with TRBD1. The end of the DNA is better explained by TRBJ2-7, so the J call may be wrong. The CDR3 loop spans 15 amino acids. Germline CDR1 reads MNHNS; CDR2 reads SASEGT. CDR3 sequence: CASSEVPDRGHEQYF. CDR3 bases: TGTGCCAGCAGTGAAGTTCCGGACAGGGGACACGAGCAGTACTTC.

The chain combines TRBV30 with TRBJ1-1; 8 nucleotides align to TRBD1. CDR1 is GTSNPN, CDR2 SVGIG, per germline (reference sequence). The ends lost 7 bases at V and 3 bases at J; junction bases unmatched: 4. The CDR3 length is 12 residues. CDR3 nucleotides: TGTGCCTACACAGGGGGTCACACTGAAGCTTTCTTT. As protein: CAYTGGHTEAFF.

Note on this clone: One end of the junction is discordant with germline, which a read error may explain. This chain connects TRBV9 to TRBJ2-1, with D perhaps given as TRBD1 or TRBD2 (6 bases each). Germline CDR1 and CDR2: SGDLS and YYNGEE. The CDR3 length is 16 residues. The CDR3: CVSSLQIGGRGNEQFF. CDR3 nucleotide sequence: TGTGTCAGCAGCCTACAGATCGGGGGCAGGGGCAATGAGCAGTTCTTC.

This sequence joins TRBV4-2 and TRBJ2-5, with 9 bases matching TRBD2. The CDR3 runs 16 residues. The germline V gene has CDR1 LGHNA and CDR2 YNFKEQ. Trimming cost V 0 bases and J 4 bases; bases outside gene matches: 6. The chain's CDR3 is CASSQEGSGGPETQYF. For the CDR3, the DNA is TGTGCCAGCAGCCAAGAAGGGAGCGGGGGGCCAGAGACCCAGTACTTC.

The chain carries TRBV30 and TRBJ2-7; TRBD1 might be the D (5 bases). Trimming took off 2 bases at V and 2 bases at J, with 10 bases between the two ends. The CDR3 extends over 13 amino acids. Germline CDR1 GTSNPN, CDR2 SVGIG (reference sequence). The CDR3 loop reads CAWSTDSPYEQYF. The CDR3 coding sequence is TGTGCCTGGAGTACCGACAGCCCCTACGAGCAGTACTTC.

The chain has TRBV29-1 and TRBJ2-1; D assignment may be TRBD1 or TRBD2 (5 bases each). Germline V gives CDR1 SQVTM, CDR2 ANQGSEA. The CDR3 consists of 16 residues. Trimming took 1 base from V and 8 from J, leaving 21 bases between them. CDR3 DNA: TGCAGCGTTGAAGCCCTGGACTCCCAATGGGGCGATGAGCAGTTCTTC. Residues: CSVEALDSQWGDEQFF.

CDR3 sequence reads: CASSYRHPNTGELFF. DNA of the CDR3: TGTGCCAGCAGTTATAGACACCCGAACACCGGGGAGCTGTTTTTT. The chain links TRBV6-8 to TRBJ2-2; no reliable D call. The V gene lost 3 bases and the J gene lost 0 bases, with 8 bases spanning the gap. The germline V gene encodes CDR1 MNHGY and CDR2 SAAAGT. This CDR3 region has 15 residues.

The J gene is TRBJ2-5, the V gene TRBV25-1; 7 bases match TRBD1. The junction had 3 bases not matched to a gene; V was cut back by 1 base and J by 4 bases. The CDR3 is 14 residues long. Germline lookup yields CDR1 MGHDK and CDR2 SYGVNS. The CDR3 DNA reads as TGTGCCAGCAGTGAATGGGCAGGGGGAGAGACCCAGTACTTC. This gives the protein CASSEWAGGETQYF.

V usage is TRBV30 and J usage is TRBJ2-7; tentatively, D is TRBD2 (5 bases). Germline values: CDR1 GTSNPN, CDR2 SVGIG (reference sequence). CDR3 length equals 14 residues. V was pared by 1 base and J by 3 bases, with 13 bases between. CDR3 sequence reads: CAWSADGISYEQYF. The CDR3 nucleotides read TGTGCCTGGAGTGCGGACGGGATAAGCTACGAGCAGTACTTC.

The chain joins TRBV15 to TRBJ1-2; tentative D call: TRBD1 (6 bases). This CDR3 spans 17 amino acids. Trimming left V 4 bases short and J 2 bases short, with 20 bases between. CDR1 is LNHNV and CDR2 is YYDKDF in the germline V gene (reference sequence). CDR3 protein: CATSTLQSPQGNYGYTF. The CDR3 bases are TGTGCCACCAGCACCCTCCAATCCCCACAGGGAAACTATGGCTACACCTTC.

The chain carries TRBV25-1 and TRBJ2-7; possibly TRBD1 for D (6 bases). V shed 5 bases and J shed 3 bases, with 11 bases lying between them. The CDR3 length is 13 residues. Germline assignment: CDR1 MGHDK and CDR2 SYGVNS. CDR3 amino acids: CASSSGAYYEQYF. DNA for the CDR3: TGTGCCAGCAGTTCAGGGGCGTACTACGAGCAGTACTTC.

This clone occurred a few times. V usage is TRBV29-1 and J usage is TRBJ2-5; possibly TRBD1 or TRBD2 for D (7 bases each). The CDR3 sequence is 17 residues long. V lost 2 bases to trimming and J lost 0 bases, with 19 bases between them. CDR1 and CDR2 from the germline V gene are SQVTM and ANQGSEA. The CDR3: CSVEPGGATSNQETQYF. CDR3 nucleotide sequence: TGCAGCGTTGAACCAGGGGGGGCTACCTCGAACCAAGAGACCCAGTACTTC.

The J gene is TRBJ1-1, the V gene TRBV5-1; D ambiguous. This CDR3 has 16 amino acids. V was pared by 2 bases and J by 0 bases, with 14 bases between. In germline, CDR1 is SGHRS, CDR2 YFSETQ. CDR3 DNA: TGCGCCAGCAGCTTCGGACGGACCTCGATGAACACTGAAGCTTTCTTT. Translated, it gives CASSFGRTSMNTEAFF.

The rearrangement links TRBV27 to TRBJ1-2; D unresolved. The germline CDR1 and CDR2 sequences are MNHEY and SMNVEV (reference sequence). Trimming removed 3 bases from V and 1 base from J, with 12 bases in between. The CDR3 loop spans 15 amino acids. The CDR3 DNA is TGTGCCAGCAGTTTGCACAGCACGTTTAACTATGGCTACACCTTC. Encoded protein: CASSLHSTFNYGYTF.

This clone was observed a handful of times. J is TRBJ2-1 and V is TRBV29-1; perhaps TRBD2 as D (6 bases). From germline, CDR1 is SQVTM and CDR2 ANQGSEA. CDR3 length: 11 amino acids. V was clipped by 4 bases and J by 5 bases, with 6 bases between them. CDR3 loop: CSVGRDNEQFF. The CDR3 DNA follows: TGCAGCGTTGGGAGGGACAATGAGCAGTTCTTC.

There are a few counts of this clone. V is TRBV7-9 and J is TRBJ2-7; maybe TRBD1 (5 bases). The V gene lost 5 bases and the J gene lost 2 bases, with 16 bases spanning the gap. The germline gives CDR1 SEHNR, CDR2 FQNEAQ (reference sequence). CDR3 length: 15 residues. CDR3 coding DNA: TGTGCCAGCAGCCCAAGTAGAGACAGTACCTACGAGCAGTACTTC. Translating gives CASSPSRDSTYEQYF.

The chain couples TRBV7-9 to TRBJ1-1; D is possibly TRBD1 (6 bases). Germline V CDR1 and CDR2: SEHNR, FQNEAQ (reference sequence). Trimming pared 7 bases from V and 3 bases from J, leaving 18 bases between. CDR3 length: 15 amino acids. The DNA for the CDR3 is TGTGCCAGCACCCTTGAGGGGGTAAGGGACACTGAAGCTTTCTTT. Its protein is CASTLEGVRDTEAFF.

The V and J genes are TRBV29-1 and TRBJ1-2; D ambiguous. There are 12 residues in the CDR3. Germline CDR1 and CDR2: SQVTM and ANQGSEA. Trimming stripped 5 bases from V and 8 bases from J, with 15 bases between. This chain's CDR3 is CSVKFSSGGYTF. The CDR3 DNA reads TGCAGCGTTAAGTTTTCCTCTGGAGGCTACACCTTC. The full variable domain, with the rest looked up from reference TRBV29-1 and TRBJ1-2, is SAVISQKPSRDICQRGTSLTIQCQVDSQVTMMFWYRQQPGQSLTLIATANQGSEATYESGFVIDKFPISRPNLTFSTLTVSNMSPEDSSIYLCSVKFSSGGYTFGSGTRLTVV.

The chain is built from TRBV6-5 and TRBJ1-4; TRBD1 aligns across 8 bases. V was pared by 6 bases and J by 7 bases, with 10 bases of the junction left unmatched. The CDR3 length is 15 residues. Germline V CDR1 and CDR2: MNHEY, SVGAGI. In DNA form, the CDR3 reads TGTGCCAGCAGCTTAGGACAGGGTTATCGTGAAAAACTGTTTTTT. Its protein is CASSLGQGYREKLFF.